This entry describes one TCR beta chain. In Seattle, patients joined the study during active infection and were tracked longitudinally. This sample is part of a study of blood T cell repertoires in COVID-19. V was clipped by 7 bases and J by 0 bases, with 10 bases between them. The CDR3 has 14 residues. Germline CDR1 reads KGHSY; CDR2 reads FQNENV. The authors' processing: Amplification with reference gene primers provided the estimates of nucleated cell counts. TCRdb keeps only in-frame clones here, not all; method: immunoSEQ multiplex PCR. That table supplies the V and J calls and clone size; D and trimming were determined from the DNA. This sample yields more than 300,000 clones, of which around 88% are seen a single time; about 1.5% belongs to the top ten.

The sequencing input was peripheral blood. This TCR was sampled from a woman aged 25 to 45 with COVID-19, enrolled during active disease. J is TRBJ1-5 and V is TRBV16; no firm D call. The chain's CDR3 is CASKHIDSNQPQHF. The CDR3 DNA reads TGTGCCAGCAAGCATATAGATAGCAATCAGCCCCAGCATTTT.